The 9 T cell receptor beta chains below come from one sample, sequenced in a study of blood T cell repertoires in COVID-19. Only in-frame clones appear in the TCRdb table, and some are missing; sequencing was by immunoSEQ multiplex PCR. The sample holds 150,000 to 200,000 clones, roughly nine tenths seen once. Source material: peripheral blood. The receptor source for this set is a woman in her seventies with acute or convalescent COVID-19.

This chain links TRBV3-1 (or the pseudogene TRBV3-2) with TRBJ1-4; D perhaps matches TRBD1 (5 bases). The CDR3 has 17 residues. Germline assignment: CDR1 LGHDT and CDR2 YNNKEL (reference sequence). Trimming pared 1 base from V and 0 bases from J, leaving 12 bases between. This CDR3 is CASSQGATVTTNEKLFF. In nucleotides, the CDR3 is TGTGCCAGCAGCCAAGGCGCGACAGTTACAACTAATGAAAAACTGTTTTTT.

The V call is TRBV7-2, the J call TRBJ1-1, with D possibly being TRBD1 (6 bases). CDR3 length: 13 residues. The V end was cut by 3 bases, the J end by 5 bases, with 10 bases between. Per germline, CDR1 SGHTA and CDR2 FQGNSA. The CDR3: CASSFYRETEAFF. The CDR3 nucleotides are TGTGCCAGCAGCTTCTACAGGGAAACTGAAGCTTTCTTT. The full variable domain, rest sourced from reference TRBV7-2 and TRBJ1-1, is GAGVSQSPSNKVTEKGKDVELRCDPISGHTALYWYRQSLGQGLEFLIYFQGNSAPDKSGLPSDRFSAERTGGSVSTLTIQRTQQEDSAVYLCASSFYRETEAFFGQGTRLTVV.

This clone has just one count. This chain connects TRBV6-5 to TRBJ1-2, with D possibly TRBD1 on 5 matching bases. Looked up from germline, CDR1 is MNHEY and CDR2 is SVGAGI. V lost 6 bases to trimming and J lost 4 bases, with 9 bases between them. CDR3 length: 12 amino acids. CDR3 bases: TGTGCCAGCAGGCGGGGCTCCTATGGCTACACCTTC. Its protein is CASRRGSYGYTF.

A few counts support this clone. The chain recombines TRBV27 with TRBJ2-1, with 10 bases fitting TRBD2. Germline V gene sequence: CDR1 MNHEY, CDR2 SMNVEV (reference sequence). The ends lost 5 bases at V and 0 bases at J; junction bases unmatched: 7. CDR3 length: 17 residues. The CDR3 reads CASSPRTSGSSYNEQFF. CDR3 DNA sequence: TGTGCCAGCAGTCCCCGGACTAGCGGAAGCTCCTACAATGAGCAGTTCTTC.

The CDR3 DNA reads as TGTGCCAGTAGTATAACTGTAAACCTAGGTGAAGCTTTCTTT. Its protein is CASSITVNLGEAFF. The V and J genes are TRBV19 and TRBJ1-1; no clear D gene. CDR1 is LNHDA and CDR2 is SQIVND in the germline V gene (reference sequence). The V end lost 2 bases, the J end lost 7 bases, and 14 bases lay between the germline ends. This CDR3 has 14 amino acids.

The chain joins TRBV2 to TRBJ2-7; TRBD1 matches 7 bases. With 6 bases clipped from V and 7 bases from J, the junction kept 9 bases outside the gene matches. Germline-derived CDR1 and CDR2 are SNHLY and FYNNEI. This CDR3 has 13 amino acids. CDR3 DNA sequence: TGTGCCAGCAGGCCCGGGACAGCCGATGAGCAGTACTTC. This translates into CASRPGTADEQYF. Full variable domain (rest looked up from reference TRBV2 and TRBJ2-7): EPEVTQTPSHQVTQMGQEVILRCVPISNHLYFYWYRQILGQKVEFLVSFYNNEISEKSEIFDDQFSVERPDGSNFTLKIRSTKLEDSAMYFCASRPGTADEQYFGPGTRLTVT.

The V and J genes are TRBV5-1 and TRBJ1-1; D may be TRBD1 (6 bases). The V gene lost 2 bases and the J gene lost 2 bases, with 13 bases spanning the gap. This CDR3 comprises 15 residues. Germline-derived CDR1 and CDR2 are SGHRS and YFSETQ. CDR3 DNA sequence: TGCGCCAGCAGCTTAGATGGACAGTTTAACACTGAAGCTTTCTTT. It translates to CASSLDGQFNTEAFF.

V usage is TRBV10-3 and J usage is TRBJ2-5, with D unclear. CDR3 length: 15 amino acids. V was clipped by 3 bases and J by 1 base, with 12 bases between them. Germline V gene sequence: CDR1 ENHRY, CDR2 SYGVKD. This CDR3 is CAISDSDTLQETQYF. In DNA, the CDR3 is TGTGCCATCAGTGATTCAGATACGCTCCAAGAGACCCAGTACTTC.

Notes on this clone: The identical CDR3 is also encoded by other nucleotide sequences in the sample. The J gene is TRBJ1-1, the V gene TRBV18; D call uncertain. The CDR3 has 14 residues. Trimming removed 3 bases at V and 2 bases at J, with 10 bases between. Germline CDR1 KGHSH, CDR2 LQKENI. DNA of the CDR3: TGTGCCAGCTCACCTGGACTGCAAAACACTGAAGCTTTCTTT. It codes for CASSPGLQNTEAFF.